The rows below give T cell receptor beta chains drawn from one sample of a study. TCRdb re-derived calls from the RT-PCR reads in MiXCR, one entry per CDR3 protein. The sample holds about 680,000 distinct CDR3 sequences; 14% are singletons and the top ten take 3% to 4.5%. Sequenced material: memory CD4+ T cells from blood. The receptor set was obtained from a female donor in good health, serving as a healthy control. The CDR3 runs from the conserved cysteine through the conserved F or W. D genes are given only for firm matches. The size of a clone is reported for some rows only, either as once, few or many, or as a class for expanded clones.

NA,TRBV11-2,TRBJ1-1,NA,CASSPLTAYTEAFF,TGTGCCAGCAGCCCCTTGACAGCTTACACTGAAGCTTTCTTT
few,TRBV4-1,TRBJ2-7,TRBD1,CASSQVFQGTGVSYEQYF,TGCGCCAGCAGCCAAGTATTTCAGGGGACAGGGGTCTCCTACGAGCAGTACTTC
NA,TRBV6-5,TRBJ1-2,NA,CASRSSGTLNGYTF,TGTGCCAGCAGGTCATCCGGGACCCTTAATGGCTACACCTTC
NA,TRBV20-1,TRBJ1-5,NA,CSARTEGNQPQHF,TGCAGTGCTAGGACGGAAGGCAATCAGCCCCAGCATTTT
NA,TRBV7-3,TRBJ1-1,TRBD1,CASGMQGGTEAFF,TGTGCCAGCGGAATGCAGGGGGGCACTGAAGCTTTCTTT
many,TRBV5-5,TRBJ2-5,NA,CAIPVGGGTQETQYF,TGTGCCATACCTGTGGGGGGAGGAACCCAAGAGACCCAGTACTTC
NA,TRBV12-3/TRBV12-4,TRBJ1-2,NA,CASSFVEGDRYTF,TGTGCCAGCAGTTTCGTGGAAGGAGATCGCTACACCTTC
many,TRBV29-1,TRBJ2-7,NA,CSVMVQASYEQYF,TGCAGCGTTATGGTACAGGCGAGCTACGAGCAGTACTTC
few,TRBV10-2,TRBJ2-3,NA,CASSDLVTDTQYF,TGCGCCAGCAGTGATTTGGTTACAGATACGCAGTATTTT
few,TRBV5-1,TRBJ2-3,NA,CASSFTGTAMGDTQYF,TGCGCCAGCAGCTTCACCGGGACGGCCATGGGAGATACGCAGTATTTT
many,TRBV7-9,TRBJ2-5,TRBD2,CASSRLAGQETQYF,TGTGCCAGCAGCCGACTAGCGGGGCAAGAGACCCAGTACTTC
NA,TRBV7-2,TRBJ1-6,NA,CASSSRTANSPLHF,TGTGCCAGCAGCTCCCGGACAGCTAATTCACCCCTCCACTTT
few,TRBV20-1,TRBJ2-7,TRBD2,CSARYPGGVYEQYF,TGCAGTGCTAGATACCCGGGAGGGGTATACGAGCAGTACTTC
few,TRBV9,TRBJ2-1,NA,CASSVSGWGDGHSYNEQFF,TGTGCCAGCAGCGTAAGTGGGTGGGGGGACGGACACTCCTACAATGAGCAGTTCTTC
many,TRBV10-3,TRBJ2-5,TRBD1,CAISRQGAETQYF,TGTGCCATCAGTCGACAGGGGGCGGAGACCCAGTACTTC
few,TRBV5-1,TRBJ1-1,NA,CASSLSVGTEAFF,TGCGCCAGCAGCTTGAGCGTAGGTACTGAAGCTTTCTTT
many,TRBV20-1,TRBJ2-5,TRBD1,CSAYRGGETQYF,TGCAGTGCTTACAGGGGCGGAGAGACCCAGTACTTC
few,TRBV18,TRBJ2-1,NA,CASSPPQGGYNEQFF,TGTGCCAGCTCACCACCACAGGGCGGCTACAATGAGCAGTTCTTC
many,TRBV7-9,TRBJ2-7,NA,CASSRTVFGLGQSSYEQYF,TGTGCCAGCAGCCGAACCGTCTTTGGGCTCGGGCAGTCTTCCTACGAGCAGTACTTC
many,TRBV5-6,TRBJ2-3,TRBD2,CASSLRGLATDTQYF,TGTGCCAGCAGCTTGAGGGGACTAGCGACAGATACGCAGTATTTT
few,TRBV5-1,TRBJ2-4,TRBD1,CASSLGQGKNIQYF,TGCGCCAGCAGCTTGGGACAGGGTAAAAACATTCAGTACTTC
NA,TRBV20-1,TRBJ2-3,TRBD2,CSALGLASTDTQYF,TGCAGTGCTTTGGGACTAGCAAGTACAGATACGCAGTATTTT
many,TRBV12-3/TRBV12-4,TRBJ2-7,NA,CASTQRVDSYEQYF,TGTGCCAGCACCCAGCGGGTTGATAGCTACGAGCAGTACTTC
many,TRBV20-1,TRBJ2-7,NA,CSARDRVGVDEQYF,TGCAGTGCTAGAGATAGAGTGGGAGTAGACGAGCAGTACTTC
NA,TRBV20-1,TRBJ1-2,NA,CSARTGTF,TGCAGTGCTAGGACTGGGACCTTC
few,TRBV7-2,TRBJ1-2,TRBD1,CASSFQGDYGYTF,TGTGCCAGCAGCTTCCAGGGGGATTATGGCTACACCTTC
NA,TRBV7-2,TRBJ2-3,NA,CASSLEKWSDTQYF,TGTGCCAGCAGCTTAGAGAAATGGTCAGATACGCAGTATTTT
many,TRBV15,TRBJ2-5,NA,CATSRGPSDETQYF,TGTGCCACCAGCAGGGGACCCTCAGACGAGACCCAGTACTTC
few,TRBV5-6,TRBJ1-5,NA,CASSLYQPQHF,TGTGCCAGCAGCTTATATCAGCCCCAGCATTTT
NA,TRBV9,TRBJ2-7,TRBD1,CASSEYPGQSRNEQYF,TGTGCCAGCAGCGAATACCCGGGACAGTCGAGAAACGAGCAGTACTTC
NA,TRBV24-1,TRBJ2-7,TRBD1,CATSDLGQGAGEQYF,TGTGCCACCAGTGACTTGGGACAGGGGGCTGGCGAGCAGTACTTC
NA,TRBV15,TRBJ1-2,TRBD1,CATSRSRDRGWGYTF,TGTGCCACCAGCAGAAGTCGGGACAGGGGATGGGGCTACACCTTC
once,TRBV6-2/TRBV6-3,TRBJ2-7,NA,CASSYTAGTREQYF,TGTGCCAGCAGTTACACGGCGGGCACGAGGGAGCAGTACTTC
few,TRBV3-1,TRBJ2-7,NA,CASSETQGIGHEQYF,TGTGCCAGCAGCGAGACCCAGGGGATCGGGCACGAGCAGTACTTC
NA,TRBV6-2/TRBV6-3,TRBJ1-1,NA,CASIRDGYTEAFF,TGTGCCAGTATCAGGGATGGGTACACTGAAGCTTTCTTT
few,TRBV7-2,TRBJ1-3,NA,CASSLVTGTVGNTIYF,TGTGCCAGCAGCTTAGTGACCGGGACGGTTGGAAACACCATATATTTT
few,TRBV20-1,TRBJ2-7,NA,CSAPLESEYF,TGCAGTGCCCCGCTAGAGTCGGAGTACTTC
many,TRBV12-3/TRBV12-4,TRBJ2-1,NA,CASGGDNSYNEQFF,TGTGCCAGCGGGGGCGACAACTCCTACAATGAGCAGTTCTTC
NA,TRBV7-2,TRBJ2-7,TRBD2,CASSPGLAGVGYEQYF,TGTGCCAGCAGCCCGGGACTAGCGGGAGTGGGCTACGAGCAGTACTTC
NA,TRBV20-1,TRBJ2-2,TRBD1,CSAREPGQGSTGELFF,TGCAGTGCTAGAGAACCGGGACAGGGATCCACCGGGGAGCTGTTTTTT
NA,TRBV30,TRBJ2-2,TRBD1,CAWSGPQGTGELFF,TGTGCCTGGAGTGGCCCACAGGGGACCGGGGAGCTGTTTTTT